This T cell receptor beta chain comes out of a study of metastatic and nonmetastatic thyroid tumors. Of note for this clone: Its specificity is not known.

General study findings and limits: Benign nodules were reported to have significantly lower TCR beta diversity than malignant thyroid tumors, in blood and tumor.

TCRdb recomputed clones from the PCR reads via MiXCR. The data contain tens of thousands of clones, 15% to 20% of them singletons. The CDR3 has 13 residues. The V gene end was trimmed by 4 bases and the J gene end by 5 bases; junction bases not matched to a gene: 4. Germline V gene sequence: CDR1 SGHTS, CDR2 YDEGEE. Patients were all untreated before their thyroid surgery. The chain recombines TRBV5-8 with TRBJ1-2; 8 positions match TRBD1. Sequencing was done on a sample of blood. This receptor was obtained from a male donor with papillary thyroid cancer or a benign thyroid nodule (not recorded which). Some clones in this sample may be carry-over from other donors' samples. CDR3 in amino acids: CASSQDREYGYTF. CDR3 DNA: TGTGCCAGCAGCCAGGACAGGGAATATGGCTACACCTTC.